The clone carrying this TCR beta chain was picked up a small number of times. Looked up from germline, CDR1 is SQVTM and CDR2 is ANQGSEA. This CDR3 spans 15 amino acids. V dropped 2 bases and J dropped 1 base, with 13 bases sitting between them. Expressed TCRB transcripts were sequenced because the entire RNA isolate underwent reverse transcription. The assay was immunoSEQ multiplex PCR, and TCRdb's table has in-frame clones only and misses some. In the table there are some 220,000 clones, 11% of which are singletons. This record comes from a study of beta chain features in type 1 diabetes. This sequence was found in a man aged 18 to 30 in good health. The chain combines TRBV29-1 with TRBJ2-3; D call uncertain. What was sequenced was central memory CD4+ T cells from blood. Here the CDR3 reads CSVEKGKEGTDTQYF. CDR3 sequence (DNA): TGCAGCGTTGAAAAGGGCAAAGAGGGCACAGATACGCAGTATTTT.